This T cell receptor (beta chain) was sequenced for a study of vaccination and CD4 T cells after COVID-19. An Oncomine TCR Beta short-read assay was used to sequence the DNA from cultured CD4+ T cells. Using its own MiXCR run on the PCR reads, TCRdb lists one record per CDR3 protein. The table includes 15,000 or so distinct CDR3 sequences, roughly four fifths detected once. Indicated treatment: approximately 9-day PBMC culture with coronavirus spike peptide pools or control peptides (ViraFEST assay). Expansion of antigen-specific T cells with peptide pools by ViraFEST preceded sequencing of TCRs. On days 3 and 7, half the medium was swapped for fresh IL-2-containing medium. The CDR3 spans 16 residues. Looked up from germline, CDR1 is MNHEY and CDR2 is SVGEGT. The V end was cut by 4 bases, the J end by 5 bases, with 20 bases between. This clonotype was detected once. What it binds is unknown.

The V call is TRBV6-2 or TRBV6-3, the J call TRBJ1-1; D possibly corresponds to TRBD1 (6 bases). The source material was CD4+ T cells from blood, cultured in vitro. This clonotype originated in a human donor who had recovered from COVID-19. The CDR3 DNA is TGTGCCAGCAGTTTCTCAGCAGGGGTCGGGATGACTGAAGCTTTCTTT. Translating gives CASSFSAGVGMTEAFF.